Presented here are 27 T cell receptor beta chains from one specimen sequenced in a study of cytomegalovirus exposure and HLA in healthy donors. Assay used: immunoSEQ multiplex PCR; TCRdb lists only in-frame clones, some missing. The top ten clones hold 3.5% to 4% of a sample with about 73,000 clones, 85% to 90% of them seen once. The sequencing sample was made of PBMCs. The receptors come from a woman aged 18-29 years in good health and CMV-seropositive.

This chain uses TRBV9 with TRBJ1-4; D not certain. The CDR3 is 13 residues long. Germline V gene lookup returns CDR1 SGDLS and CDR2 YYNGEE. V was clipped by 3 bases and J by 6 bases, with 9 bases between them. The CDR3 region has the DNA TGTGCCAGCAGCGCCCCCTCCGATGAAAAACTGTTTTTT. It encodes CASSAPSDEKLFF.

Comments on this clone: Compared with germline, one end of the junction differs, possibly owing to a read error. As DNA, the CDR3 is TGCGCCAGCAGCCAAGATAACGCCTCACCGGACGGACACTTT. It yields the protein CASSQDNASPDGHF. The chain is built from TRBV4-3 and TRBJ1-1; a weak D match, TRBD1 (5 bases). There are 14 residues in the CDR3. The germline gives CDR1 LGHNA, CDR2 YSLEER.

This clone was recorded only once. V and J are TRBV14 and TRBJ2-7; 7 bases map to TRBD2. Unmatched junction bases numbered 8, after V lost 1 base and J lost 2 bases. CDR1 is SGHDN and CDR2 is FVKESK in the germline V gene. The CDR3 loop spans 16 amino acids. The CDR3 is CASSQGEGPIPYEQYF. CDR3 in DNA: TGTGCCAGCAGCCAAGGGGAGGGCCCCATTCCCTACGAGCAGTACTTC. Full variable domain (outside the CDR3, taken from reference TRBV14 and TRBJ2-7): EAGVTQFPSHSVIEKGQTVTLRCDPISGHDNLYWYRRVMGKEIKFLLHFVKESKQDESGMPNNRFLAERTGGTYSTLKVQPAELEDSGVYFCASSQGEGPIPYEQYFGPGTRLTVT.

The CDR3 region has the DNA TGTGCCAGCAGCGGGGGCCACGAGACCCAGTACTTC. Translating gives CASSGGHETQYF. This chain joins TRBV7-9 and TRBJ2-5, with a possible D match to TRBD1 (6 bases). The V end lost 5 bases, the J end lost 5 bases, and 9 bases lay between the germline ends. CDR1 SEHNR and CDR2 FQNEAQ come from the germline V gene (reference sequence). The CDR3 loop spans 12 amino acids.

V and J are TRBV5-4 and TRBJ1-1, with TRBD1 matching over 7 bases. Trimming at V came to 0 bases and at J to 0 bases, leaving 5 bases not matched to a gene. The CDR3 contains 16 residues. Looked up from germline, CDR1 is SGHNT and CDR2 is YYREEE (reference sequence). The DNA for the CDR3 is TGTGCCAGCAGCTTGGGGGGACAGTTGATGAACACTGAAGCTTTCTTT. This encodes CASSLGGQLMNTEAFF.

The CDR3 reads CASMSGWNEQFF. The CDR3 coding sequence is TGTGCCAGCATGTCCGGTTGGAATGAGCAGTTCTTC. The chain recombines TRBV25-1 with TRBJ2-1, with D uncertain. CDR1 and CDR2 from the germline V gene are MGHDK and SYGVNS. The CDR3 has 12 residues. Trimming stripped 7 bases from V and 7 bases from J, with 11 bases between.

The chain is built from TRBV30 and TRBJ2-1; maybe TRBD2 (6 bases). The V gene's germline CDR1 is GTSNPN and CDR2 SVGIG (reference sequence). V was trimmed by 2 bases and J by 8 bases, leaving 10 bases between them. This CDR3 comprises 12 residues. CDR3 protein: CAWSWRGDEQFF. The CDR3, as DNA: TGTGCCTGGAGTTGGAGGGGCGATGAGCAGTTCTTC.

The gene calls are TRBV27 and TRBJ2-7; TRBD2 matches 11 bases. This CDR3 has 15 amino acids. V lost 5 bases, J lost 4 bases, and 7 bases stayed unmatched. Germline lookup yields CDR1 MNHEY and CDR2 SMNVEV (reference sequence). In nucleotides, the CDR3 is TGTGCCAGCAGTACCCCGGGACTAGCGGATTACGAGCAGTACTTC. Protein sequence: CASSTPGLADYEQYF.

V is TRBV4-1 and J is TRBJ1-1; 7 bases fit TRBD1. V lost 4 bases, J lost 3 bases, and 5 bases stayed unmatched. Germline V CDR1 and CDR2: MGHRA, YSYEKL. CDR3 size: 14 residues. The CDR3 is CASSPRQGYTEAFF. For the CDR3, the DNA is TGCGCCAGCAGCCCCAGACAGGGATACACTGAAGCTTTCTTT.

The chain uses TRBV2 and TRBJ1-6, with 10 bases fitting TRBD1. Germline-derived CDR1 and CDR2 are SNHLY and FYNNEI. This CDR3 contains 16 residues. The V segment lost 6 bases and the J segment 5 bases; nucleotides outside the gene matches: 7. The CDR3 here is CASRDDRGRHNSPLHF. CDR3 nucleotides: TGTGCCAGCAGAGACGACAGGGGGCGGCATAATTCACCCCTCCACTTT.

The chain has TRBV2 and TRBJ1-2, with 9 nucleotides matching TRBD1. V lost 1 base and J lost 4; bases outside the gene matches: 4. This CDR3 has 15 amino acids. CDR1 is SNHLY, CDR2 FYNNEI, per germline. DNA of the CDR3: TGTGCCAGCAGTGAAGTTAGGACAGGGGCCTATGGCTACACCTTC. Translated, it gives CASSEVRTGAYGYTF.

The V and J genes are TRBV4-2 and TRBJ1-4; TRBD1 is a possible D gene (6 bases). This CDR3 has 14 amino acids. Germline V gene lookup returns CDR1 LGHNA and CDR2 YNFKEQ. Trimming cost V 10 bases and J 8 bases, with 20 bases left between them. CDR3 region: CATKNTGLGEKLFF. CDR3 nucleotides: TGTGCCACCAAGAATACAGGGTTGGGAGAAAAACTGTTTTTT.

The chain combines TRBV28 with TRBJ1-2; 9 positions agree with TRBD1. This CDR3 contains 14 residues. Germline CDR1 is MDHEN and CDR2 is SYDVKM. V lost 5 bases to trimming and J lost 8 bases; unmatched junction nucleotides: 9. The CDR3 spells CASSRPGTGIGYTF. CDR3 DNA sequence: TGTGCCAGCAGTCGTCCCGGGACAGGGATCGGCTACACCTTC.

V usage is TRBV6-1 and J usage is TRBJ2-3, with 9 bases aligning to TRBD2. The CDR3 contains 15 residues. Germline loops: CDR1 MNHNS, CDR2 SASEGT. With V trimmed by 5 bases and J by 0 bases, 3 bases remained unmatched. Here the CDR3 reads CASSRLADSTDTQYF. The CDR3 DNA follows: TGTGCCAGCAGTAGACTAGCGGATAGCACAGATACGCAGTATTTT.

This rearrangement joins TRBV5-1 to TRBJ2-1, with a tentative D call TRBD2 (5 bases). The CDR3 runs to 12 residues. V was cut by 4 bases and J by 8 bases, with 10 bases left in between. Germline V CDR1 and CDR2: SGHRS, YFSETQ. This chain's CDR3 is CASSLRGYEQFF. For the CDR3, the DNA is TGCGCCAGCAGCCTCCGGGGATATGAGCAGTTCTTC.

The V and J genes are TRBV2 and TRBJ2-5; D may be TRBD2 (6 bases). V dropped 5 bases and J dropped 7 bases, with 8 bases sitting between them. The length of the CDR3 is 11 residues. The germline gives CDR1 SNHLY, CDR2 FYNNEI. In DNA form, the CDR3 reads TGTGCCAGCAGTCAGGGAGGGACCCAGTACTTC. Its protein product is CASSQGGTQYF.

The chain recombines TRBV28 with TRBJ2-1, with 8 bases fitting TRBD2. This CDR3 region has 15 residues. V was clipped by 2 bases and J by 6 bases; unmatched bases: 6. Germline CDR1 reads MDHEN; CDR2 reads SYDVKM. As DNA, the CDR3 is TGTGCCAGCAGTTTAGGACTAGCCAAAGCCAATGAGCAGTTCTTC. It translates to CASSLGLAKANEQFF.

This clone was seen a handful of times. The CDR3 reads CASSKKGTGGYEQYF. In nucleotides, the CDR3 is TGTGCCAGCAGCAAAAAGGGGACAGGGGGGTACGAGCAGTACTTC. The rearrangement links TRBV21-1 to TRBJ2-7; TRBD1 was called by the table and not checked on the DNA. TRBV21-1 is noted as a pseudogene. The CDR3 runs 15 residues.

V gene TRBV4-1 combines with J gene TRBJ2-7; TRBD2 matches at 13 bases. This CDR3 is 15 amino acids long. V dropped 4 bases and J dropped 2; count of bases not matched to a gene: 2. Germline V CDR1 and CDR2: MGHRA, YSYEKL. The CDR3 coding sequence is TGCGCCAGCAGCCTAGGGACTAGCGGGGCCTACGAGCAGTACTTC. Protein: CASSLGTSGAYEQYF.

The chain combines TRBV19 with TRBJ1-6; D gene ambiguous. The CDR3 is made up of 13 amino acids. In germline, CDR1 is LNHDA, CDR2 SQIVND (reference sequence). Trimming shortened V by 5 bases and J by 9 bases, and 11 bases separated the two germline ends. The CDR3, as DNA: TGTGCCAGTAGTGAGCGGTCAGGTTCACCCCTCCACTTT. Translation: CASSERSGSPLHF. Drawing the rest from reference TRBV19 and TRBJ1-6, the complete variable domain is DGGITQSPKYLFRKEGQNVTLSCEQNLNHDAMYWYRQDPGQGLRLIYYSQIVNDFQKGDIAEGYSVSREKKESFPLTVTSAQKNPTAFYLCASSERSGSPLHFGNGTRLTVT.

The rearrangement uses TRBV19 and TRBJ1-3; 9 bases agree with TRBD1. The CDR3 has 17 amino acids. The trim removed 4 bases at V and 3 bases at J, leaving 10 bases unmatched. Per the germline V gene, CDR1 is LNHDA and CDR2 is SQIVND (reference sequence). CDR3 DNA: TGTGCCAGTAGTACCGGCCCGACAGGGGGTTATGGAAACACCATATATTTT. Amino acid sequence: CASSTGPTGGYGNTIYF.

Only one count was recorded for this clone. This chain uses TRBV9 with TRBJ1-5; weak D call: TRBD1 (5 bases). With 0 bases removed from V and 7 bases from J, the gap between germline ends came to 14 bases. This CDR3 contains 15 residues. Germline CDR1 and CDR2: SGDLS and YYNGEE. The chain's CDR3 is CASSVDGREGQPQHF. The CDR3 nucleotides are TGTGCCAGCAGCGTAGACGGCAGGGAAGGACAGCCCCAGCATTTT.

The gene calls are TRBV7-2 and TRBJ2-5, with a tentative D call TRBD2 (5 bases). This CDR3 region has 16 residues. CDR1 and CDR2 (germline): SGHTA, FQGNSA. The V end lost 0 bases, the J end lost 7 bases, and 18 bases lay between the germline ends. The CDR3 DNA sequence: TGTGCCAGCAGCTTAGCGCGAGGGCTAACCCATGCGACCCAGTACTTC. Encoded protein: CASSLARGLTHATQYF.

This CDR3 is CASEDRGSNQPQHF. In DNA form, the CDR3 reads TGTGCCAGTGAGGACAGGGGGAGCAATCAGCCCCAGCATTTT. V is TRBV19 and J is TRBJ1-5; 10 bases are shared with TRBD1. Trimming removed 8 bases from V and 1 base from J; junction bases left unmatched: 2. The CDR3 sequence is 14 residues long. In germline, CDR1 is LNHDA, CDR2 SQIVND (reference sequence).

This clone was counted a single time. The rearrangement joins TRBV4-2 to TRBJ2-5; no clear D. The V end was cut by 1 base, the J end by 1 base, with 10 bases between. From germline, CDR1 is LGHNA and CDR2 YNFKEQ. This CDR3 is built from 15 residues. This CDR3 is CASSQGPRPQETQYF. The CDR3 coding sequence is TGTGCCAGCAGCCAAGGGCCTAGGCCCCAAGAGACCCAGTACTTC.

The chain has TRBV5-4 and TRBJ2-7; 13 bases agree with TRBD2. Germline CDR1 reads SGHNT; CDR2 reads YYREEE (reference sequence). The length of the CDR3 is 15 residues. Trimming at V came to 4 bases and at J to 4 bases, leaving 5 bases not matched to a gene. The CDR3 spells CASSPGTSGVYEQYF. For the CDR3, the DNA is TGTGCCAGCAGCCCGGGGACTAGCGGGGTATACGAGCAGTACTTC.

The chain employs TRBV6-1 and TRBJ2-5; maybe TRBD1 (6 bases). Germline V gene lookup returns CDR1 MNHNS and CDR2 SASEGT. The length of the CDR3 is 13 residues. V lost 4 bases and J 4 bases, leaving 10 bases between the germline ends. The chain's CDR3 is CASSAGGGETQYF. The CDR3, as DNA: TGTGCCAGCAGTGCTGGGGGCGGAGAGACCCAGTACTTC.